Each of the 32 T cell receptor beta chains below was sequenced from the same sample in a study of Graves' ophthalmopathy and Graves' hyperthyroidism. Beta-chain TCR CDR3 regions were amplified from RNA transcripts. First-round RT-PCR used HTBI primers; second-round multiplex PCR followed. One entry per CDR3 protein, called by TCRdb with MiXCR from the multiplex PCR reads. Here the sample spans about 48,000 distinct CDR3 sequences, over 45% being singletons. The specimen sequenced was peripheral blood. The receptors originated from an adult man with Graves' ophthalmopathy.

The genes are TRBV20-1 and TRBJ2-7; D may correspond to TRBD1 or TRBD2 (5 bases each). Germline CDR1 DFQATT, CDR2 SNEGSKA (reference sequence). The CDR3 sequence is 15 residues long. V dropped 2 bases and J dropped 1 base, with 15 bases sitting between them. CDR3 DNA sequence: TGCAGTGCTAGACTATCCCGGGACCAGTCCTACGAGCAGTACTTC. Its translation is CSARLSRDQSYEQYF.

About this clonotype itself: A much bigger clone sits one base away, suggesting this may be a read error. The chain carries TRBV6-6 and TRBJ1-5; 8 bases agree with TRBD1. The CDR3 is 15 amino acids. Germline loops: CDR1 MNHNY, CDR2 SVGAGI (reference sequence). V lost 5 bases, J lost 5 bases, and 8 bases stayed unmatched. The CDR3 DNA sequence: TGTGCCAGCAGTCCGAAACAGGGGGGGGATCAGCCCCAGCATTTT. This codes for CASSPKQGGDQPQHF.

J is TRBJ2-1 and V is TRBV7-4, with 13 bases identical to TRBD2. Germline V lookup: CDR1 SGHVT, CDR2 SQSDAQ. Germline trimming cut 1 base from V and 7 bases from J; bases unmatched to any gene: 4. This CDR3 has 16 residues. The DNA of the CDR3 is TGTGCCAGCAGCTTAGTCGGACTAGCGGGAGCAAATGAGCAGTTCTTC. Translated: CASSLVGLAGANEQFF.

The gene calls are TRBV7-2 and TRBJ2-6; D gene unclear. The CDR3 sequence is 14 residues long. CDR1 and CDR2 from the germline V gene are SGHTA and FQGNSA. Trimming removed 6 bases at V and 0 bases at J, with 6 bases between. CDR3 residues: CTSSPDSGANVLTF. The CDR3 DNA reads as TGTACCAGCAGTCCGGACTCTGGGGCCAACGTCCTGACTTTC.

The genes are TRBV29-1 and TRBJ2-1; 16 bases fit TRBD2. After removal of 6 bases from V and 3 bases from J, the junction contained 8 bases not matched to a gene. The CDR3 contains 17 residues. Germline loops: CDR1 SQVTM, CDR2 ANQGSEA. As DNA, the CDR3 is TGCAGCGTCGGGACTAGCGGGAGGGTTAATATCTACAATGAGCAGTTCTTC. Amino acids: CSVGTSGRVNIYNEQFF.

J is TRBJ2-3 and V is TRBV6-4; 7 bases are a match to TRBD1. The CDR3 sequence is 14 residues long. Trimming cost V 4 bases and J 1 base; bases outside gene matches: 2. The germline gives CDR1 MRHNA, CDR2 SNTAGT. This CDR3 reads CASSVTGGTDTQYF. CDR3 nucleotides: TGTGCCAGCAGTGTAACAGGGGGCACAGATACGCAGTATTTT.

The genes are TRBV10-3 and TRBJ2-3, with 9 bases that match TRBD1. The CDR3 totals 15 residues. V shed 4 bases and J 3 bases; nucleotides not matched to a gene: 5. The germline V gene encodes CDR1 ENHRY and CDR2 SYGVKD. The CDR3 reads CAISAPGQGTDTQYF. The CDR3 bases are TGTGCCATCAGTGCTCCGGGACAGGGTACAGATACGCAGTATTTT.

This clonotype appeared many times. CDR3 in DNA: TGTGCCAGTAGTTCGACAGGGATGGGCCCAGAGACCCAGTACTTC. This codes for CASSSTGMGPETQYF. The chain joins TRBV19 to TRBJ2-5, with 7 bases aligning to TRBD1. From germline, CDR1 is LNHDA and CDR2 SQIVND (reference sequence). The junction had 10 bases not matched to a gene; V was cut back by 5 bases and J by 4 bases. The CDR3 extends over 15 amino acids.

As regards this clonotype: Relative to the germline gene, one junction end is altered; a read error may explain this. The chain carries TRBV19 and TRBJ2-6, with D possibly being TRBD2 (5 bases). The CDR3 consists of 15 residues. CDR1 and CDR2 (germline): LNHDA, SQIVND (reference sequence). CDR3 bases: TGTGCCAGTAGTACCCAGGACCGGGATGCCAACGTCGTGACTTTT. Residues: CASSTQDRDANVVTF.

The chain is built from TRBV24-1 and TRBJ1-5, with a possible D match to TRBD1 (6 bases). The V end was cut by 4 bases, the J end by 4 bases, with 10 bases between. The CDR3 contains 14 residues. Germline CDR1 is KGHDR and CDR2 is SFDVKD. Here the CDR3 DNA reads TGTGCCACCAGTGAGGACAGTTGGAATCAGCCCCAGCATTTT. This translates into CATSEDSWNQPQHF.

CDR3 in amino acids: CSVVLTSGLDEQYF. The CDR3 DNA is TGCAGCGTCGTACTGACTAGCGGGTTGGACGAGCAGTACTTC. This sequence joins TRBV29-1 and TRBJ2-7, with TRBD2 matching over 10 bases. Germline trimming cut 6 bases from V and 5 bases from J; bases unmatched to any gene: 10. This CDR3 has 14 amino acids. Looked up from germline, CDR1 is SQVTM and CDR2 is ANQGSEA.

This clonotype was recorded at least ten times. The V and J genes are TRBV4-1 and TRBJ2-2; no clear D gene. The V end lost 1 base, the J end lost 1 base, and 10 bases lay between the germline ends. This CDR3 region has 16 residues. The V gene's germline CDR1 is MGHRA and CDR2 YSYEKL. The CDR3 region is CASSQVLGLNTGELFF. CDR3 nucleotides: TGCGCCAGCAGCCAAGTCTTAGGATTGAACACCGGGGAGCTGTTTTTT.

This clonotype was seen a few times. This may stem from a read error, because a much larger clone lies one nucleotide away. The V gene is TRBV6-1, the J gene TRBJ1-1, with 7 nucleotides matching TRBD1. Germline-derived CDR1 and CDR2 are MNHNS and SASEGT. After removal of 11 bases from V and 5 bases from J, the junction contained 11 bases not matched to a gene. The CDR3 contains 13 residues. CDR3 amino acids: CAGRQGAGTEAFF. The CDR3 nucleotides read TGTGCCGGGAGACAGGGAGCCGGGACTGAAGCTTTCTTT.

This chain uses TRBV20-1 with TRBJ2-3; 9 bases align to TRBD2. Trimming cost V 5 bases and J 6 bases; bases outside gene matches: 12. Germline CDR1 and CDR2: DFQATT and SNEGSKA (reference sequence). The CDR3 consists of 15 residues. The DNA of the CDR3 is TGCAGTGCTGGGGGGTGGGGTAGCGGGAGTGATACGCAGTATTTT. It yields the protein CSAGGWGSGSDTQYF.

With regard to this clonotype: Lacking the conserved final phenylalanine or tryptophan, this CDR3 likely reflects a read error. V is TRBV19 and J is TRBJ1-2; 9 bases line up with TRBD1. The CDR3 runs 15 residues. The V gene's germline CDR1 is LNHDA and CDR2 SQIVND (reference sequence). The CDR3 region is CASSIESDRGSGYTL. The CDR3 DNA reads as TGTGCAAGTAGTATAGAATCGGACAGGGGAAGTGGCTACACCCTC.

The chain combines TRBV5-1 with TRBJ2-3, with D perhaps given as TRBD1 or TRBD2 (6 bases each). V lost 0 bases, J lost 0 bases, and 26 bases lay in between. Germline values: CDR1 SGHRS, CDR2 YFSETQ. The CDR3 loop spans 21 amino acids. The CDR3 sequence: CASSLGQVSYYSGTSTDTQYF. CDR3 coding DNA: TGCGCCAGCAGCTTGGGACAGGTCTCCTATTATAGCGGAACTAGCACAGATACGCAGTATTTT.

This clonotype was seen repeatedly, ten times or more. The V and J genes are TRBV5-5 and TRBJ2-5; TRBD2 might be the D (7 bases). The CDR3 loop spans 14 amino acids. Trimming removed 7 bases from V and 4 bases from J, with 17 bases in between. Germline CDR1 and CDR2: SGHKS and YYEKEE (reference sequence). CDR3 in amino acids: CASRHRGAGETQYF. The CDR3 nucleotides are TGTGCCAGCCGACATCGGGGGGCGGGAGAGACCCAGTACTTC.

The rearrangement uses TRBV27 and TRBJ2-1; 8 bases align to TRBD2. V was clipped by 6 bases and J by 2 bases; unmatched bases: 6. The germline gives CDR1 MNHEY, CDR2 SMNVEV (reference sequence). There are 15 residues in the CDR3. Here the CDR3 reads CASSRGTRTYNEQFF. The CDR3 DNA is TGTGCCAGCAGCCGCGGGACTAGGACCTACAATGAGCAGTTCTTC.

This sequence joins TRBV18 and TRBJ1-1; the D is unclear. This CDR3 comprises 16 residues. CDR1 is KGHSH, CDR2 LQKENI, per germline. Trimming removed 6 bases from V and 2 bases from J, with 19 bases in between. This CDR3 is CASSQIVLPTNTEAFF. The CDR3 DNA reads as TGTGCCAGCTCCCAAATTGTACTCCCAACAAACACTGAAGCTTTCTTT.

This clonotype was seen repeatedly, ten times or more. CDR3 DNA: TGTGCCAGCAGTTTGGCAAAAATAGCCAACACTGAAGCTTTCTTT. It specifies CASSLAKIANTEAFF. The rearrangement joins TRBV27 to TRBJ1-1; no firm D call. V was clipped by 3 bases and J by 2 bases, with 13 bases between them. The germline gives CDR1 MNHEY, CDR2 SMNVEV (reference sequence). The CDR3 consists of 15 residues.

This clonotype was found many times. The CDR3 bases are TGTGCCAGCAGTGACTTGGGGGCTGGGGAGCAGTTCTTC. Translated, it gives CASSDLGAGEQFF. V is TRBV6-4 and J is TRBJ2-1, with D perhaps TRBD1 (6 bases). The germline V gene has CDR1 MRHNA and CDR2 SNTAGT. The CDR3 has 13 amino acids. Trimming left V 1 base short and J 10 bases short, with 11 bases between.

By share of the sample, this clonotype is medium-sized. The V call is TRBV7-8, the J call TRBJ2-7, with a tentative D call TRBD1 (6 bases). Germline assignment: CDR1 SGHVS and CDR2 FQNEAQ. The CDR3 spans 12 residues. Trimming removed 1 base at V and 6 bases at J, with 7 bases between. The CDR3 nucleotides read TGTGCCAGCAGCTTAGGGGGGCGCGAGCAGTACTTC. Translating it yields CASSLGGREQYF.

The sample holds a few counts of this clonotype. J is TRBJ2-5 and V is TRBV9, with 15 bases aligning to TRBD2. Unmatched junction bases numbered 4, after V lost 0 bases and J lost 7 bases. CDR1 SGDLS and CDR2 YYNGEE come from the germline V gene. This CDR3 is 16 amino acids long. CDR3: CASSVGTSGGVGTQYF. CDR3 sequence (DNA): TGTGCCAGCAGCGTAGGGACTAGCGGGGGGGTTGGGACCCAGTACTTC.

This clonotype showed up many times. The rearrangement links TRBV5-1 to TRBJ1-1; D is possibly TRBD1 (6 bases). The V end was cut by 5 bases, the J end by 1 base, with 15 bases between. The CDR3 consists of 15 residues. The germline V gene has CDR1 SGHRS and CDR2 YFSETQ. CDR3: CASRRGRGGNTEAFF. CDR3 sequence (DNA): TGCGCCAGCAGACGCGGCAGGGGTGGGAACACTGAAGCTTTCTTT.

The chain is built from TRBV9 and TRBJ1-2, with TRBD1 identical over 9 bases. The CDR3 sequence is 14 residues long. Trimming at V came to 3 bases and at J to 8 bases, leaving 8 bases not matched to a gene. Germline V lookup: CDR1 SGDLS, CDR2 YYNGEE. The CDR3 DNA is TGTGCCAGCAGCGCAGGGACAGGGAAAGGAGGCTACACCTTC. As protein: CASSAGTGKGGYTF.

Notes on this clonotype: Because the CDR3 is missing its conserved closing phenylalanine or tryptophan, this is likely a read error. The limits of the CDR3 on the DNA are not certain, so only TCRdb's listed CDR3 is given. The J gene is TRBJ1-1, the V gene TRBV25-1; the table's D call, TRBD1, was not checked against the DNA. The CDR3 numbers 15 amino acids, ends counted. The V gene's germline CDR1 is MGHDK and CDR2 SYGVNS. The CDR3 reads CAGSPTGFGYTEALC.

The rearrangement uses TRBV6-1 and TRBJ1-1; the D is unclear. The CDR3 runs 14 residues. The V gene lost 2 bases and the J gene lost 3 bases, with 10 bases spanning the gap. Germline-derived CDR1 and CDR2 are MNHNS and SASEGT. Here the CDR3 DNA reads TGTGCCAGCAGTGAACGGGGATTGGACACTGAAGCTTTCTTT. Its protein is CASSERGLDTEAFF.

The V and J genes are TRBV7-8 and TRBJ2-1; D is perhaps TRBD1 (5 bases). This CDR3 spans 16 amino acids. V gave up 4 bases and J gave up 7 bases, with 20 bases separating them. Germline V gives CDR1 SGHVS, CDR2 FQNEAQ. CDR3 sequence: CASSSYRGVFGNEQFF. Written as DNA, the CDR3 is TGTGCCAGCAGCTCCTATAGGGGCGTCTTCGGGAATGAGCAGTTCTTC.

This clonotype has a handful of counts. In DNA, the CDR3 is TGTGCCAGCAGCTTACGTATCGGGGAGCTGTTTTTT. The encoded protein is CASSLRIGELFF. The chain has TRBV7-6 and TRBJ2-2; D remains ambiguous. In germline, CDR1 is SGHVS, CDR2 FNYEAQ. This CDR3 spans 12 amino acids. Trimming took off 2 bases at V and 7 bases at J, with 5 bases between the two ends.

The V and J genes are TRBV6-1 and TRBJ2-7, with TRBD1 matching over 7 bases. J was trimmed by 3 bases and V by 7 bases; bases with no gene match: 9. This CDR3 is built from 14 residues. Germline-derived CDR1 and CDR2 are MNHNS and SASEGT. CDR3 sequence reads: CASTSRDSVYEQYF. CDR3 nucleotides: TGTGCCAGCACCAGTAGGGACAGCGTCTACGAGCAGTACTTC.

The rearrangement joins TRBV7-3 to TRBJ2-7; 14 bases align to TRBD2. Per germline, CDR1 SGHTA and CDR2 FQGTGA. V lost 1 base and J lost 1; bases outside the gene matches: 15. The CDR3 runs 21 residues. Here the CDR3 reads CASSLNLVGGTSGRNSYEQYF. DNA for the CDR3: TGTGCCAGCAGCTTAAATTTGGTTGGTGGGACTAGCGGGAGAAATTCCTACGAGCAGTACTTC.

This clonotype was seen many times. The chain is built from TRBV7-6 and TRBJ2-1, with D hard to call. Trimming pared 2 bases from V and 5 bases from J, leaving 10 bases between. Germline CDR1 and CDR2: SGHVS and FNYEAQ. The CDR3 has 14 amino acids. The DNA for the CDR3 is TGTGCCAGCAGCTTAATTGGACCAAACAATGAGCAGTTCTTC. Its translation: CASSLIGPNNEQFF. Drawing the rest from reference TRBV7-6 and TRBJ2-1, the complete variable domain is GAGVSQSPRYKVTKRGQDVALRCDPISGHVSLYWYRQALGQGPEFLTYFNYEAQQDKSGLPNDRFSAERPEGSISTLTIQRTEQRDSAMYRCASSLIGPNNEQFFGPGTRLTVL.